This T cell receptor beta chain was sequenced in a study of blood T cells in healthy people across ages. Primed by a sample-barcoded 5' primer and a J-beta primer mix, a second PCR proceeded for 7 to 11 cycles. Using its own MiXCR run on the 5' RACE reads, TCRdb lists one record per CDR3 protein. The table lists about 1,800,000 distinct CDR3 sequences, over 25% of them singletons, with 7.7% in the top ten. V lost 0 bases to trimming and J lost 6 bases, with 17 bases between them. Germline V lookup: CDR1 MNHEY, CDR2 SVGEGT. This CDR3 spans 17 amino acids. The sequence was collected from a woman aged 25-40 years in good health. The sequenced sample was blood. The V and J genes are TRBV6-2 or TRBV6-3 and TRBJ1-4; perhaps TRBD1 as D (5 bases). Here the CDR3 reads CASSYSSVGAEDEKLFF. The CDR3 DNA sequence: TGTGCCAGCAGTTACTCGAGTGTCGGGGCAGAAGATGAAAAACTGTTTTTT.